One sample yielded the 20 T cell receptor beta chains listed below, sequenced in a study of blood T cells in healthy people across ages. A J-beta primer mix and a sample-barcoded 5' primer were used in a second PCR of about 6 to 12 cycles. TCRdb redid the calling of the 5' RACE reads with MiXCR, one entry per CDR3 protein. The table records more than 700,000 distinct CDR3 sequences, about 46% of them present only once. The sample consisted of blood. Receptors were obtained from an older man in good health.

This chain joins TRBV5-5 and TRBJ2-4; D ambiguous. Judging by the DNA end, TRBJ2-5 fits better; the J call may be wrong. The CDR3 totals 15 residues. Per germline, CDR1 SGHKS and CDR2 YYEKEE (reference sequence). The CDR3 is CASSLTPYARETQYF. The CDR3, as DNA: TGTGCCAGCAGCTTGACCCCCTACGCGCGGGAGACCCAGTACTTC.

This clonotype has a single count. A much bigger clone sits one base away, suggesting this may be a read error. The genes are TRBV6-2 or TRBV6-3 and TRBJ2-3, with D maybe TRBD1 (6 bases). CDR1 is MNHEY and CDR2 is SVGEGT in the germline V gene. There are 16 residues in the CDR3. In nucleotides, the CDR3 is TGTGCCAGCAATTACATCAGGGGCCCTAGCACAGATACGCAGTATTTT. Its protein is CASNYIRGPSTDTQYF.

The gene calls are TRBV5-1 and TRBJ2-1, with 12 nucleotides matching TRBD2. Trimming cost V 4 bases and J 15 bases; bases outside gene matches: 17. The CDR3 is 16 amino acids. Germline loops: CDR1 SGHRS, CDR2 YFSETQ. The CDR3 sequence: CASSPGGLAGGNGRFF. The CDR3 DNA sequence: TGCGCCAGCAGCCCAGGGGGACTAGCGGGCGGCAATGGGCGGTTCTTC.

This clonotype was detected a few times. V and J are TRBV29-1 and TRBJ2-3, with 9 bases identical to TRBD2. After removal of 5 bases from V and 3 bases from J, the junction contained 21 bases not matched to a gene. The CDR3 length is 19 residues. The germline V gene encodes CDR1 SQVTM and CDR2 ANQGSEA. The CDR3 spells CSVLPVSGRSKGGTDTQYF. The CDR3 DNA is TGCAGCGTTCTCCCCGTGAGCGGGAGGTCCAAAGGGGGGACAGATACGCAGTATTTT.

CDR3 DNA: TGCGCCAGCAGCCAGGGACATATGAACACTGAAGCTTTCTTT. Translation: CASSQGHMNTEAFF. This chain uses TRBV5-1 with TRBJ1-1; D might be TRBD1 (6 bases). V shed 4 bases and J shed 0 bases, with 10 bases lying between them. Germline V gene data show CDR1 as SGHRS and CDR2 as YFSETQ. The CDR3 has 14 residues.

The rearrangement links TRBV18 to TRBJ2-5; D is perhaps TRBD1 or TRBD2 (5 bases each). CDR1 and CDR2 (germline): KGHSH, LQKENI. This CDR3 comprises 13 residues. V gave up 2 bases and J gave up 11 bases, with 15 bases separating them. For the CDR3, the DNA is TGTGCCAGCTCACCAGGCAGGGACGACAAACAGTACTTC. Its translation is CASSPGRDDKQYF. Complete variable domain (other parts from reference TRBV18 and TRBJ2-5): NAGVMQNPRHLVRRRGQEARLRCSPMKGHSHVYWYRQLPEEGLKFMVYLQKENIIDESGMPKERFSAEFPKEGPSILRIQQVVRGDSAAYFCASSPGRDDKQYFGPGTRLLVL.

The genes are TRBV29-1 and TRBJ1-2; D perhaps matches TRBD1 (5 bases). The CDR3 spans 14 residues. Germline V gene sequence: CDR1 SQVTM, CDR2 ANQGSEA. V lost 6 bases, J lost 8 bases, and 22 bases lay in between. This CDR3 reads CSVTRQGSLQGYTF. CDR3 sequence (DNA): TGCAGCGTGACCCGTCAGGGATCTTTGCAGGGCTACACCTTC.

The J gene is TRBJ2-7, the V gene TRBV7-2; 12 nucleotides agree with TRBD2. Per germline, CDR1 SGHTA and CDR2 FQGNSA. This CDR3 is built from 15 residues. J lost 4 bases, V lost 4 bases, and 5 bases had no gene match. The CDR3 region has the DNA TGTGCCAGCAGCTCGACTAGCGGGAGATATTACGAGCAGTACTTC. Translating gives CASSSTSGRYYEQYF.

The table lists this clonotype with a few counts. The genes are TRBV29-1 and TRBJ2-5; no clear D gene. Trimming shortened V by 4 bases and J by 2 bases, and 14 bases separated the two germline ends. The CDR3 contains 14 residues. Germline loops: CDR1 SQVTM, CDR2 ANQGSEA. CDR3 amino acids: CSVAARVIQETQYF. The CDR3 coding sequence is TGCAGCGTTGCTGCTAGGGTGATACAAGAGACCCAGTACTTC.

The chain is built from TRBV6-5 and TRBJ2-6; 15 positions agree with TRBD2. Trimming at V came to 4 bases and at J to 0 bases, leaving 7 bases not matched to a gene. Germline loops: CDR1 MNHEY, CDR2 SVGAGI. The CDR3 is made up of 20 amino acids. The CDR3 is CASSFPGLAGGGSGANVLTF. CDR3 coding DNA: TGTGCCAGCAGTTTCCCGGGACTAGCGGGAGGAGGCTCTGGGGCCAACGTCCTGACTTTC.

The chain employs TRBV27 and TRBJ2-1; D possibly matches TRBD1 or TRBD2 (9 bases each). Trimming shortened V by 3 bases and J by 5 bases, and 26 bases separated the two germline ends. Looked up from germline, CDR1 is MNHEY and CDR2 is SMNVEV (reference sequence). The CDR3 is 19 residues long. The CDR3 DNA reads as TGTGCCAGCAGTTTCCGCACAGGGGGCAGGACTAGCGTCCACAATGAGCAGTTCTTC. Its protein product is CASSFRTGGRTSVHNEQFF.

In the case of this clonotype: This may arise from a read error, as a much more abundant clone is one base away. The chain links TRBV27 to TRBJ2-1, with a possible D match to TRBD1 (6 bases). The V gene lost 8 bases and the J gene lost 1 base, with 18 bases spanning the gap. The CDR3 extends over 16 amino acids. CDR1 MNHEY and CDR2 SMNVEV come from the germline V gene (reference sequence). The CDR3 DNA follows: TGTGCCAGCGGAAACCCAGGGGCGGATTCCTACAATGAGCAGTTCTTC. Translated: CASGNPGADSYNEQFF.

This chain connects TRBV7-2 to TRBJ2-5; TRBD2 aligns across 8 bases. The end of the DNA is better explained by TRBJ2-7, so the J call may be wrong. The germline CDR1 and CDR2 sequences are SGHTA and FQGNSA. There are 17 residues in the CDR3. The CDR3 bases are TGTGCCAGCAGCTTAGGGGCCTTCGGGGGGGAGAGTTCCGAGCAGTACTTC. Translating it yields CASSLGAFGGESSEQYF.

The chain has TRBV7-2 and TRBJ2-5, with unresolved D. Per germline, CDR1 SGHTA and CDR2 FQGNSA. The CDR3 totals 14 residues. Trimming took 3 bases from V and 1 from J, leaving 9 bases between them. This CDR3 is CASSFSRAQETQYF. For the CDR3, the DNA is TGTGCCAGCAGCTTCTCGCGAGCCCAAGAGACCCAGTACTTC.

This clonotype was detected a few times. This chain's CDR3 is CASSLIGANQAFF. The CDR3 coding sequence is TGTGCCAGCAGCTTAATCGGTGCTAACCAAGCTTTCTTT. The chain joins TRBV7-9 to TRBJ1-1; D unresolved. This CDR3 is built from 13 residues. The germline CDR1 and CDR2 sequences are SEHNR and FQNEAQ (reference sequence). V gave up 2 bases and J gave up 9 bases, with 13 bases separating them.

For this clonotype: A much larger clone is a single base away; this may be a read error. This rearrangement joins TRBV15 to TRBJ2-1, with D perhaps being TRBD1 or TRBD2 (5 bases each). V lost 2 bases to trimming and J lost 3 bases, with 8 bases between them. CDR1 and CDR2 (germline): LNHNV, YYDKDF (reference sequence). The length of the CDR3 is 14 residues. This chain's CDR3 is CATSRIGGYNEQFF. The CDR3 region has the DNA TGTGCCACCAGCAGAATTGGGGGCTACAATGAGCAGTTCTTC.

As regards this clonotype: A much more abundant neighbour one base away suggests this may be a read error. This rearrangement joins TRBV20-1 to TRBJ1-2; D not certain. Germline CDR1 DFQATT, CDR2 SNEGSKA (reference sequence). There are 13 residues in the CDR3. V gave up 3 bases and J gave up 8 bases, with 16 bases separating them. The DNA of the CDR3 is TGCAGTGCTAGTATTTCCCCGGCGAGGGGCTACACCTTC. Protein product: CSASISPARGYTF.

The CDR3 coding sequence is TGCGCCAGCAGCTTGGGGGTTGGGAGACAGTCGGGTGAAAAACTGTTTTTT. It encodes CASSLGVGRQSGEKLFF. The gene calls are TRBV5-1 and TRBJ1-4, with a weak D call TRBD1 (5 bases). V gave up 0 bases and J gave up 7 bases, with 19 bases separating them. Germline-derived CDR1 and CDR2 are SGHRS and YFSETQ. The CDR3 sequence is 17 residues long.

The rearrangement uses TRBV7-2 and TRBJ2-7, with a tentative D call TRBD2 (5 bases). Looked up from germline, CDR1 is SGHTA and CDR2 is FQGNSA. The V and J ends lost 3 bases and 1 base respectively, with 13 bases between them. The CDR3 has 15 amino acids. CDR3: CASSLVALPSYEQYF. The CDR3 nucleotides are TGTGCCAGCAGCTTGGTAGCGCTACCATCCTACGAGCAGTACTTC.

This clonotype was seen once. V and J are TRBV15 and TRBJ2-6; D is unresolved. Germline CDR1 LNHNV, CDR2 YYDKDF (reference sequence). Trimming took off 0 bases at V and 0 bases at J, with 9 bases between the two ends. This CDR3 has 17 amino acids. The chain's CDR3 is CATSRELQFSGANVLTF. In nucleotides, the CDR3 is TGTGCCACCAGCAGAGAGCTTCAATTCTCTGGGGCCAACGTCCTGACTTTC. The full variable domain, rest sourced from reference TRBV15 and TRBJ2-6, is DAMVIQNPRYQVTQFGKPVTLSCSQTLNHNVMYWYQQKSSQAPKLLFHYYDKDFNNEADTPDNFQSRRPNTSFCFLDIRSPGLGDTAMYLCATSRELQFSGANVLTFGAGSRLTVL.